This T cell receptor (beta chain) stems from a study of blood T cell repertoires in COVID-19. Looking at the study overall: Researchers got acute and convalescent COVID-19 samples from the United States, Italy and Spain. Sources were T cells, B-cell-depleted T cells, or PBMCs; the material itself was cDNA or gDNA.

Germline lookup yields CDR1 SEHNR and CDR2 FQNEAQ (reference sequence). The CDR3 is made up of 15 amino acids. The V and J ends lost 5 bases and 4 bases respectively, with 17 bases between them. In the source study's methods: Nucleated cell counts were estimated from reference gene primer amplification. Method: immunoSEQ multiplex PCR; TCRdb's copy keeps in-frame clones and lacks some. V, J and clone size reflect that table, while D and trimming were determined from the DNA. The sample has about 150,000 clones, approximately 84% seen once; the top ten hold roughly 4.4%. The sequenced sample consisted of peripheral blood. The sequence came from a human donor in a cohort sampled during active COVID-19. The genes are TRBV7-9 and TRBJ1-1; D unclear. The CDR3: CASSLSASRLTEAFF. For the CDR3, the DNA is TGTGCCAGCAGCCTCTCCGCCAGCAGACTCACTGAAGCTTTCTTT.